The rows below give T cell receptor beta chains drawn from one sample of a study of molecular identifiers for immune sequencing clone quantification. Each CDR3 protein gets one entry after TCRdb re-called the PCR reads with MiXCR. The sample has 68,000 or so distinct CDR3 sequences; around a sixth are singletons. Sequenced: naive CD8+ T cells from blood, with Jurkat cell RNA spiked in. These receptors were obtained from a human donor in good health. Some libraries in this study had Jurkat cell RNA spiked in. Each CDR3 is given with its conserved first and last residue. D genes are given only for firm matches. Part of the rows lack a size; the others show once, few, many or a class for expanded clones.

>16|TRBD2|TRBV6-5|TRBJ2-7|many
TGTGCCAGCAGTCTTTACCCCAATAGCGGGAGTGGCGAGCAGTACTTC
CASSLYPNSGSGEQYF
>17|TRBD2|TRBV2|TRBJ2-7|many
TGTGCCAGCAGTGAAGCGCTACCGAGCGGGAGAAAGAACGAGCAGTACTTC
CASSEALPSGRKNEQYF
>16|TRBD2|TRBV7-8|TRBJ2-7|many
TGTGCCAGCAGCCCCCCCCTGACTAGCGGGAGATATGAGCAGTACTTC
CASSPPLTSGRYEQYF
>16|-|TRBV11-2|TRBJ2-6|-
TGTGCCAGCAGCGCCTACATCGGCTCTGGGGCCAACGTCCTGACTTTC
CASSAYIGSGANVLTF
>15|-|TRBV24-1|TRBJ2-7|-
TGTGCCACCAGTGATTTTAAGGTTCAGGGCTACGAGCAGTACTTC
CATSDFKVQGYEQYF
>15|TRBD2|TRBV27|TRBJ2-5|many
TGTGCCACTCAAGGGACTAGCGGGGGCCAAGAGACCCAGTACTTC
CATQGTSGGQETQYF
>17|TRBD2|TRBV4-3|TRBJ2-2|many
TGCGCCAGCAGCCAAGAACTACTAGCGGGAGAGATCGGGGAGCTGTTTTTT
CASSQELLAGEIGELFF
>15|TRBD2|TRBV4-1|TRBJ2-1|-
TGCGCCAGCAGCCACCTAGCGGGAGGGGCCGATGAGCAGTTCTTC
CASSHLAGGADEQFF
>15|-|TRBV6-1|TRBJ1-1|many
TGTGCCAGCACCCAAAGGGGGGGTTTGAACACTGAAGCTTTCTTT
CASTQRGGLNTEAFF
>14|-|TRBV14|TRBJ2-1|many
TGTGCCAGCAGTCAGATAATCTCCTACAATGAGCAGTTCTTC
CASSQIISYNEQFF
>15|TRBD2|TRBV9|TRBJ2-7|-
TGTGCCAGCAGCTCCAAGACTAGCGGGAAAATGGAGCAGTACTTC
CASSSKTSGKMEQYF
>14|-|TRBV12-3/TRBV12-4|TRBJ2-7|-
TGTGCCAGCAGGTCGTCGAGAAGCTCCTACGAGCAGTACTTC
CASRSSRSSYEQYF
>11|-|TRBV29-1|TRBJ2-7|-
TGCAGCGGCATCTCAACCTACGAGCAGTACTTC
CSGISTYEQYF
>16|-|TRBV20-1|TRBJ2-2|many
TGCAGTGCTAGGGGGCGAAGTAGCGTGAACACCGGGGAGCTGTTTTTT
CSARGRSSVNTGELFF
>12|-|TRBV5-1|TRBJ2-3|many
TGCGCCAGCAGGCATAGCACAGATACGCAGTATTTT
CASRHSTDTQYF
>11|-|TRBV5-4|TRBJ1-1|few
TGTGCCAGCGGCTTCCTTACTGAAGCTTTCTTT
CASGFLTEAFF
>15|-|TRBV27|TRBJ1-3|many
TGTGCCAGCAGTCCCCTAGGCAGCTCTGGAAACACCATATATTTT
CASSPLGSSGNTIYF
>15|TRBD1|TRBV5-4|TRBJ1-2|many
TGTGCCAGCAGCTTGTCGGGACAGATAGTCTATGGCTACACCTTC
CASSLSGQIVYGYTF
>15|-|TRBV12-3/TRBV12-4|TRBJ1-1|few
TGTGCCAGCAGTTCAGAACCGCTTCTTACCGCTGAAGCTTTCTTT
CASSSEPLLTAEAFF
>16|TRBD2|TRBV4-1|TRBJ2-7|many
TGCGCCAGCAGCCAAGGTCTTGCGGGAGTGTCCTACGAGCAGTACTTC
CASSQGLAGVSYEQYF
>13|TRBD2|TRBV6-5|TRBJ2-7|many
TGTGCCAGCATGGCGGGGGTAGCCTACGAGCAGTACTTC
CASMAGVAYEQYF
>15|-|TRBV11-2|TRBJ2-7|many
TGTGCCAGCAGCTGGAGGGATTGGGCCCACTACGAGCAGTACTTC
CASSWRDWAHYEQYF
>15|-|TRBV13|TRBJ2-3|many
TGTGCCAGCAGCCCCCGAGCGGCCACGTCAGATACGCAGTATTTT
CASSPRAATSDTQYF
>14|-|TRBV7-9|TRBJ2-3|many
TGTGCCAGCAGTCCGGGACTTTACACAGATACGCAGTATTTT
CASSPGLYTDTQYF
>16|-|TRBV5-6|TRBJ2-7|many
TGTGCCAGCAGCTATGCCCACGGTGCAGGGCTGGACGAGCAGTACTTC
CASSYAHGAGLDEQYF
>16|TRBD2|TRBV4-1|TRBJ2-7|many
TGCGCCAGCAGCCAGGTAGCGGGAGGGCCTAGGAACGAGCAGTACTTC
CASSQVAGGPRNEQYF
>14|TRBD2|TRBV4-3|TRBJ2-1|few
TGCGCCAGCGGACTAGCGGGAGATCGCAATGAGCAGTTCTTC
CASGLAGDRNEQFF
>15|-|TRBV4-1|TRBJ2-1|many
TGCGCCAGCAGCCCCGTGCTGGGTTCCTACAATGAGCAGTTCTTC
CASSPVLGSYNEQFF